The 2 T cell receptor beta chains below were found in one sample sequenced in a study of blood T cell repertoires in COVID-19. Repertoires were generated with immunoSEQ multiplex PCR, while TCRdb's copy carries only in-frame clones and drops some. This sample has 150,000 or so clones; around 84% occur once, and the top ten carry roughly 8.9%. The specimen was peripheral blood. The receptors were sampled from a woman aged 45-65 years with acute or convalescent COVID-19.

V gene TRBV3-1 (or the pseudogene TRBV3-2) combines with J gene TRBJ2-3; 7 bases line up with TRBD2. There are 16 residues in the CDR3. Germline CDR1 LGHDT, CDR2 YNNKEL (reference sequence). The V gene end was trimmed by 1 base and the J gene end by 2 bases; junction bases not matched to a gene: 6. CDR3 in amino acids: CASSQGEGLFTDTQYF. The CDR3 DNA is TGTGCCAGCAGCCAAGGGGAGGGACTATTCACAGATACGCAGTATTTT.

This clone was detected only once. The V call is TRBV7-9, the J call TRBJ2-3, with D perhaps matching TRBD2 (5 bases). V was pared by 5 bases and J by 4 bases, with 19 bases between. Germline V gene lookup returns CDR1 SEHNR and CDR2 FQNEAQ (reference sequence). CDR3 length: 16 amino acids. CDR3 residues: CASSLLAWGSADTQYF. The CDR3 bases are TGTGCCAGCAGCCTACTGGCTTGGGGTAGCGCAGATACGCAGTATTTT.